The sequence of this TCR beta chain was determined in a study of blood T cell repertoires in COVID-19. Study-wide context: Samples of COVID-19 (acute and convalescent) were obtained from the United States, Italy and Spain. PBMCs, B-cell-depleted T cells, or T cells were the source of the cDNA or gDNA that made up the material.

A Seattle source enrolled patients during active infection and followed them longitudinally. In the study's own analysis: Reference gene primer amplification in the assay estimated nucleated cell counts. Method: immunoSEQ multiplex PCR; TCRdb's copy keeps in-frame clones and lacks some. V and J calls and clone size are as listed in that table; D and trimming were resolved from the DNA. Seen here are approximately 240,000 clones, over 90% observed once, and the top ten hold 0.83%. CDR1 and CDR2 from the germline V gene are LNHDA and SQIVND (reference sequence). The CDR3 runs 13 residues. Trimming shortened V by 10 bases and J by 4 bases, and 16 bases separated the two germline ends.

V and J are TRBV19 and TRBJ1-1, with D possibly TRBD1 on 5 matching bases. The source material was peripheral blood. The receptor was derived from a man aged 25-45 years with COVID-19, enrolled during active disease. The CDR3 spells CATQTGFGTEAFF. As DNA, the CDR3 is TGTGCCACGCAAACAGGTTTCGGCACTGAAGCTTTCTTT.